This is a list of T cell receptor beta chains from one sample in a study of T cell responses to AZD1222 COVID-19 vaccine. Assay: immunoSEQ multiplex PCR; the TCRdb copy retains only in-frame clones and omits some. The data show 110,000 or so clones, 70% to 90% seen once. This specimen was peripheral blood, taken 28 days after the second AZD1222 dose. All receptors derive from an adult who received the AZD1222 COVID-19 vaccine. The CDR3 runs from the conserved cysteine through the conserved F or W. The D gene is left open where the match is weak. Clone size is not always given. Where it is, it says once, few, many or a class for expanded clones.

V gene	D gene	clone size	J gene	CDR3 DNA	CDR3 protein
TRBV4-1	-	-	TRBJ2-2	TGCGCCAGCAGCCAAGGAGGGGATAGGGCGGTCGGGGAGCTGTTTTTT	CASSQGGDRAVGELFF
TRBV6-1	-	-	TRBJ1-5	TGTGCCAGCAGTGAAGGTTATAGCAATCAGCCCCAGCATTTT	CASSEGYSNQPQHF
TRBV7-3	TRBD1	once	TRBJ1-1	TGTGCCAGCAGCCCAGGGGGCACTGAAGCTTTCTTT	CASSPGGTEAFF
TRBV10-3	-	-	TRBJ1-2	TGTGCCATCAGTGCTGGGCTGACAAACGAGGGCTACACCTTC	CAISAGLTNEGYTF
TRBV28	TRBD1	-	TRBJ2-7	TGTGCCAGCATCCCGACAGGGGGCTACGAGCAGTACTTC	CASIPTGGYEQYF
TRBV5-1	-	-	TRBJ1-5	TGCGCCAGCAGCTCACAGGGCCCTCCCGGCAATCAGCCCCAGCATTTT	CASSSQGPPGNQPQHF
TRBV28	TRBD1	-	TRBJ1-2	TGTGCCAGCAGGCGACCGGCCGACAGGGGGGTTGGGTATGGCTACACCTTC	CASRRPADRGVGYGYTF
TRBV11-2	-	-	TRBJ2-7	TGTGCCAGCAGCTTAATATTAGGGGCCCGGGACACACACTACGAGCAGTACTTC	CASSLILGARDTHYEQYF
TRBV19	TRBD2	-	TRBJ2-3	TGTGCCAGTAGTATAATCCAGCGGGGGGCAGATACGCAGTATTTT	CASSIIQRGADTQYF
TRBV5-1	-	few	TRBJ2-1	TGCGCCAGCAGCTTGGACAACTACAATGAGCAGTTCTTC	CASSLDNYNEQFF
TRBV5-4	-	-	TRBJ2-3	TGTGCCAGCAGCTTGGGGGGAGCCCTCACAGATACGCAGTATTTT	CASSLGGALTDTQYF
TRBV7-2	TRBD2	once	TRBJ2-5	TGTGCCAGCAGCACGAAGTCCGGGACTACCAATACCCAGTACTTC	CASSTKSGTTNTQYF
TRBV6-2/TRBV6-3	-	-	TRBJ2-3	TGTGCCAGCAGCTCTGGGTGGAGAGATACGCAGTATTTT	CASSSGWRDTQYF
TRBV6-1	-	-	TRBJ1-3	TGTGCCAGCAGTGAATATATAGGACAGCTGAGCTCTGGAAACACCATATATTTT	CASSEYIGQLSSGNTIYF
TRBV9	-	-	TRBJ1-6	TGTGCCAGCAGCGTAGATAGATATTCACCCCTCCACTTT	CASSVDRYSPLHF
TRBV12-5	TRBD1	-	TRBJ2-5	TGTGCTAGTGGTTTGGGACAGGGGGCTAGGGGAGAGACCCAGTACTTC	CASGLGQGARGETQYF
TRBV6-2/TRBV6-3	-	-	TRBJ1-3	TGTGCCAGCAGTCTGCCCCCGGGGACTGGAAACACCATATATTTT	CASSLPPGTGNTIYF
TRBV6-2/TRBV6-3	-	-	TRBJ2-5	TGTGCCAGCAGTTACGATGCGGGGACCCAAGAGACCCAGTACTTC	CASSYDAGTQETQYF
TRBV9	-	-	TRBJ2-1	TGTGCCAGCAGCGGCCGGGGGCCCAATGAGCAGTTCTTC	CASSGRGPNEQFF
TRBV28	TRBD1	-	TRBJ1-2	TGTGCCAGCAGGCAAACAGGGGTGGACTATGGCTACACCTTC	CASRQTGVDYGYTF
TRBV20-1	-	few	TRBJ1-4	TGCAGTGCTAGTCGTGGTAGGGCAACTAATGAAAAACTGTTTTTT	CSASRGRATNEKLFF
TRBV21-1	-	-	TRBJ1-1	TGTGCCAGCAGCACAGGGGGCACTGAAGCTTTCTTT	CASSTGGTEAFF
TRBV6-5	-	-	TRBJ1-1	TGTGCCAGCAGTTACACCGACAGATCTGAAGCTTTCTTT	CASSYTDRSEAFF
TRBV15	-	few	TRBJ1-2	TGTGCCACCAGCAGAGGAGGGAGATCTAACTATGGCTACACCTTC	CATSRGGRSNYGYTF
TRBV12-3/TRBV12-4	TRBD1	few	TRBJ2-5	TGTGCCAGCAGGCAGGGGGCCGGTGAGACCCAGTACTTC	CASRQGAGETQYF
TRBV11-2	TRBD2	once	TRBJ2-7	TGTGCCAGCAGCTTAGTCTCTTCGGGACTAGGCTTCGGGGAGCAGTACTTC	CASSLVSSGLGFGEQYF
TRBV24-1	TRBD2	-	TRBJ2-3	TGTGCCACCAGTGCCACAGGAACTAGCGGTGACACAGATACGCAGTATTTT	CATSATGTSGDTDTQYF
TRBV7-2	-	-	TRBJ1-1	TGTGCCAGCAGCTATGGGGGCACTGAAGCTTTCTTT	CASSYGGTEAFF
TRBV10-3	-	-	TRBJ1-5	TGTGCCATCAGCCAAGAAGGGACAATATTTAGCAATCAGCCCCAGCATTTT	CAISQEGTIFSNQPQHF
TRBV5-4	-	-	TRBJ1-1	TGTGCCAGCAGCTTGTCAGGTGGAAACACTGAAGCTTTCTTT	CASSLSGGNTEAFF
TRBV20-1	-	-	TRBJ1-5	TGCAGTGCTAGTCCCGGGATCGGGCAGCCCCAGCATTTT	CSASPGIGQPQHF
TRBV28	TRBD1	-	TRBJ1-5	TGTGCCAGTAGACAGGGGATTCAGCCCCAGCATTTT	CASRQGIQPQHF